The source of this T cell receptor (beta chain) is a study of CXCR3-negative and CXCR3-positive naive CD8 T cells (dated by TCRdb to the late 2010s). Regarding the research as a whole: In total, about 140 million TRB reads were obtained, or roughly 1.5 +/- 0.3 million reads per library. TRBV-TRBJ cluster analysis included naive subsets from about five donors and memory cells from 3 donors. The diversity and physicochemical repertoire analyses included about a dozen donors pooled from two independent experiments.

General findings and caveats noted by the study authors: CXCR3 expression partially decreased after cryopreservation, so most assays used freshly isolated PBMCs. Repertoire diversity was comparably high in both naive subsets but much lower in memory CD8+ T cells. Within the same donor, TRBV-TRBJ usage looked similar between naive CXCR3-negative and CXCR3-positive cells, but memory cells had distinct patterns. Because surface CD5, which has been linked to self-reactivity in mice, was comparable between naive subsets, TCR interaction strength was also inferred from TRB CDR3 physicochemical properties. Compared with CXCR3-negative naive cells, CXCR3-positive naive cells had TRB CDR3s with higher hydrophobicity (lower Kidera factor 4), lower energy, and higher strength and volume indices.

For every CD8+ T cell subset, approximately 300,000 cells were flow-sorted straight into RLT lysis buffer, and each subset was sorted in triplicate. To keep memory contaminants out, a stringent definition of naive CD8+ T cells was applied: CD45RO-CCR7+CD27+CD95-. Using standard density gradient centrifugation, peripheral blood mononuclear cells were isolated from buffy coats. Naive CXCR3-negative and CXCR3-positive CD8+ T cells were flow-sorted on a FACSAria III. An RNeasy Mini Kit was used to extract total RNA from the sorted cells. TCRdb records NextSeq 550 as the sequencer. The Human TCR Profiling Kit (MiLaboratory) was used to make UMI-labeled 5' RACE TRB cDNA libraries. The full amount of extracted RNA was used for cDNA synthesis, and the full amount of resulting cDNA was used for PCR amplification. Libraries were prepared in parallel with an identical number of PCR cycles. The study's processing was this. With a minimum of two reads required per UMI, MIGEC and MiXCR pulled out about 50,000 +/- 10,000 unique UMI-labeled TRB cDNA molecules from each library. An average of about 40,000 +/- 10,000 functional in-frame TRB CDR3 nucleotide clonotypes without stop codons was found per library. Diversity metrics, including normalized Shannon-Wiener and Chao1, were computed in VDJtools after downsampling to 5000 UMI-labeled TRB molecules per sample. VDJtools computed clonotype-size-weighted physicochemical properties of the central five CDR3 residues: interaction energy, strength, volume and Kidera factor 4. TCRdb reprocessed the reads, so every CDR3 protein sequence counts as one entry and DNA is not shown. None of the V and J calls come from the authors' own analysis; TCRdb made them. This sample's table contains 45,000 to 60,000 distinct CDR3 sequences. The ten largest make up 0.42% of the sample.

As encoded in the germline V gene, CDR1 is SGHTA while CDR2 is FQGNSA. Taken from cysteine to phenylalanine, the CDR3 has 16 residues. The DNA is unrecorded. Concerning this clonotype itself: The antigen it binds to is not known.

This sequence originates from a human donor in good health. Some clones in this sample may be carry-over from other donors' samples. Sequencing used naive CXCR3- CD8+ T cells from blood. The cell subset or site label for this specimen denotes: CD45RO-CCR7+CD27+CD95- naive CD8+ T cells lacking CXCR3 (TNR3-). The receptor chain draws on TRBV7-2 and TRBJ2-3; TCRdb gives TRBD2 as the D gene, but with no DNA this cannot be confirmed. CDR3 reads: CASSLEYAGITDTQYF.